These T cell receptor beta chains were read from a single sample in a study of T cells after yellow fever vaccination. From the 5' RACE reads, TCRdb called clonotypes with MiXCR, one entry per CDR3 protein. The sample records about 400,000 distinct CDR3 sequences, about 6% being singletons. The sample in question was PBMCs, obtained 5 days after the yellow fever booster vaccination. All receptors derive from a man aged 25-45 years who received the YFV17D yellow fever vaccine. The CDR3 runs from the conserved cysteine through the conserved F or W. The D gene is left open where the match is weak. Where a row states a size, it is once, few, many or the class of an expanded clone; other rows omit it.

j_gene | abundance | d_gene | v_gene | CDR3nt | CDR3aa
TRBJ2-5 | few | . | TRBV5-1 | TGCGCCAGCAGCCTCTACGGGGAACCCCTTGGGCGAGAGACCCAGTACTTC | CASSLYGEPLGRETQYF
TRBJ2-1 | many | TRBD2 | TRBV4-3 | TGCGCCAGCAGCCAAGGGCTAGCGGGAGGCTACAATGAGCAGTTCTTC | CASSQGLAGGYNEQFF
TRBJ1-5 | many | . | TRBV28 | TGTGCCAGCAGGCCCGAAACAGGGAATTGGGGCAATCAGCCCCAGCATTTT | CASRPETGNWGNQPQHF
TRBJ1-1 | few | . | TRBV18 | TGTGCCAGCTCGGGGGGGAGCACTGAAGCTTTCTTT | CASSGGSTEAFF
TRBJ2-5 | many | . | TRBV29-1 | TGCAGCGTTGCCAGGCAACAAGAGACCCAGTACTTC | CSVARQQETQYF
TRBJ2-4 | . | . | TRBV3-1 | TGTGCCATCCCGGACAACGGTGCCAAAAACATTCAGTACTTC | CAIPDNGAKNIQYF
TRBJ2-3 | many | TRBD1 | TRBV7-3 | TGTGCCAGCAGCTTAGGGACAGGCACAGATACGCAGTATTTT | CASSLGTGTDTQYF
TRBJ1-1 | . | TRBD1 | TRBV7-8 | TGTGCCTCCCGAGAGGGGGGACAGGGTACGCCGGGTGAAGCTTTCTTT | CASREGGQGTPGEAFF
TRBJ2-7 | . | TRBD1 | TRBV5-1 | TGCGCCAGCAGCGTGACAGGGGGGGTCTACGAGCAGTACTTC | CASSVTGGVYEQYF
TRBJ2-3 | many | . | TRBV12-3/TRBV12-4 | TGTGCCAGCAGTCCACGAGATACGCAGTATTTT | CASSPRDTQYF
TRBJ2-7 | few | . | TRBV7-2 | TGTGCCAGCAGTCCTGATGGGGCTTCTAAACGCTACGAGCAGTACTTC | CASSPDGASKRYEQYF
TRBJ2-6 | . | . | TRBV7-8 | TGTGCCAGCAGCCCGATCGCCTCTGGGGCCAACGTCCTGACTTTC | CASSPIASGANVLTF
TRBJ2-7 | . | TRBD1 | TRBV20-1 | TGCAGTGCCTTAAGACAGGGGGCCAACGAGCAGTACTTC | CSALRQGANEQYF
TRBJ2-7 | many | TRBD2 | TRBV5-1 | TGCGCCAGCTCGCGGCTAGCGGGAGACTACGAGCAGTACTTC | CASSRLAGDYEQYF
TRBJ2-7 | . | . | TRBV18 | TGTGCCAGCTCACTGACACCTACGAGCTCCTACGAGCAGTACTTC | CASSLTPTSSYEQYF
TRBJ2-5 | . | . | TRBV29-1 | TGCAGCGTTGATTTCTCCAGTCCGCTGGAGACCCAGTACTTC | CSVDFSSPLETQYF
TRBJ2-7 | many | . | TRBV7-2 | TGTGCCAGCAGCCCTCAGGTGAGCTCCTACGAGCAGTACTTC | CASSPQVSSYEQYF
TRBJ2-1 | few | TRBD2 | TRBV24-1 | TGTGCCACCAGTGAGCGACTGGGGACTAGCGGGAGGAATGAGCAGTTCTTC | CATSERLGTSGRNEQFF
TRBJ2-7 | many | TRBD2 | TRBV9 | TGTGCCAGCAGCGTTTCGGCTAGCGGTTCCTTTTACGAGCAGTACTTC | CASSVSASGSFYEQYF
TRBJ2-1 | . | . | TRBV20-1 | TGCAGTGCAAGCACCGACAATGAGCAGTTCTTC | CSASTDNEQFF
TRBJ2-1 | many | TRBD1 | TRBV12-3/TRBV12-4 | TGTGCCAGCAGTTTCGGACAGGGAACCTACAATGAGCAGTTCTTC | CASSFGQGTYNEQFF
TRBJ2-3 | many | . | TRBV5-4 | TGTGCCAGCAGCTCCGGGACGGTCCGGATTACGCAGTATTTT | CASSSGTVRITQYF
TRBJ2-3 | . | . | TRBV20-1 | TGCAGTGCTAGAGATTTTGCGCGCCTTACGACAGATACGCAGTATTTT | CSARDFARLTTDTQYF
TRBJ2-2 | few | . | TRBV4-2 | TGTGCCAGCAGCCTCCAAGACGGGGGTGCGAACACCGGGGAGCTGTTTTTT | CASSLQDGGANTGELFF
TRBJ1-4 | many | TRBD1 | TRBV6-1 | TGTGCCAGCAGTCCCTGGACAGGGCCTAATGAAAAACTGTTTTTT | CASSPWTGPNEKLFF
TRBJ2-3 | few | . | TRBV5-1 | TGCGCCAGCAGCTTTAGGTCCCCTGAGGGCGATACGCAGTATTTT | CASSFRSPEGDTQYF
TRBJ2-1 | few | . | TRBV5-6 | TGTGCCAGCAGCGTGTATATGCAGGAAATAGGCAATGAGCAGTTCTTC | CASSVYMQEIGNEQFF
TRBJ2-2 | . | TRBD1 | TRBV9 | TGTGCCAGCAGCAGAACAGGGGCCCCGAACACCGGGGAGCTGTTTTTT | CASSRTGAPNTGELFF
TRBJ2-1 | . | . | TRBV12-3/TRBV12-4 | TGTGCCAGCAGTTTAGCGGGAACAATCTCCTACAATGAGCAGTTCTTC | CASSLAGTISYNEQFF
TRBJ2-2 | few | TRBD2 | TRBV7-3 | TGTGCCAGCAGCTCTCAACTAGCGGGAGGGACCGGGGAGCTGTTTTTT | CASSSQLAGGTGELFF
TRBJ2-6 | . | . | TRBV4-3 | TGCGCCAGCAGCCACACCAGACGGATCTCTGGGGCCAACGTCCTGACTTTC | CASSHTRRISGANVLTF